These 7 T cell receptor beta chains were sequenced from one sample in a study of cytomegalovirus exposure and HLA in healthy donors. PCR employed 60 Vbeta and 13 Jbeta primers. This table comes from immunoSEQ multiplex PCR, and its TCRdb copy is limited to in-frame clones, with some not included. The sample records about 170,000 clones, roughly 83% being singletons. The sequenced sample was PBMCs. The receptor set was obtained from a boy between 2 and 10 years old in good health and CMV-seronegative.

V gene TRBV15 combines with J gene TRBJ2-1, with D tentatively TRBD2 (7 bases). Germline assignment: CDR1 LNHNV and CDR2 YYDKDF (reference sequence). The CDR3 contains 17 residues. Trimming removed 5 bases from V and 9 bases from J, with 26 bases in between. DNA for the CDR3: TGTGCCACCAGCGGGGGGTCGGGGGGCGCACGGGTTTTTGAGCAGTTCTTC. This encodes CATSGGSGGARVFEQFF.

This rearrangement joins TRBV27 to TRBJ1-2; no firm D call. The germline V gene encodes CDR1 MNHEY and CDR2 SMNVEV (reference sequence). The CDR3 length is 14 residues. Trimming stripped 6 bases from V and 3 bases from J, with 14 bases between. Here the CDR3 reads CASRRGILDYGYTF. The CDR3 DNA reads TGTGCCAGCAGGCGGGGTATCTTAGACTATGGCTACACCTTC.

As regards this clone: An end of the junction does not agree with germline; a read error may underlie this. The rearrangement joins TRBV28 to TRBJ2-5; 7 nucleotides align to TRBD2. The CDR3 extends over 15 amino acids. The germline CDR1 and CDR2 sequences are MDHEN and SYDVKM. DNA of the CDR3: TGTGCCAGCCGTTTCGGTCTAGCGGAACAAGAGACCCAGTACTTC. Protein: CASRFGLAEQETQYF.

The sample holds one count of this clone. The chain links TRBV5-4 to TRBJ1-2; tentatively, D is TRBD1 (6 bases). Germline CDR1 SGHNT, CDR2 YYREEE (reference sequence). The CDR3 sequence is 14 residues long. The ends were cut back, 1 base at V and 0 bases at J, with 7 bases in the middle. DNA of the CDR3: TGTGCCAGCAGCTTGCCAGGGGCTAACTATGGCTACACCTTC. It encodes CASSLPGANYGYTF. Combining the CDR3 with reference TRBV5-4 and TRBJ1-2 gives the whole variable domain ETGVTQSPTHLIKTRGQQVTLRCSSQSGHNTVSWYQQALGQGPQFIFQYYREEENGRGNFPPRFSGLQFPNYSSELNVNALELDDSALYLCASSLPGANYGYTFGSGTRLTVV.

This sequence joins TRBV6-4 and TRBJ2-1; TRBD2 might be the D (6 bases). CDR3 length: 15 residues. V lost 0 bases, J lost 3 bases, and 9 bases lay in between. Germline V gene data show CDR1 as MRHNA and CDR2 as SNTAGT. The CDR3 DNA follows: TGTGCCAGCAGTGACTCGCCGACTAGCTACAATGAGCAGTTCTTC. Amino acid sequence: CASSDSPTSYNEQFF.

J is TRBJ2-6 and V is TRBV2; perhaps TRBD2 as D (5 bases). CDR3 length: 14 residues. CDR1 and CDR2 (germline): SNHLY, FYNNEI. The V and J ends lost 7 bases and 6 bases respectively, with 13 bases between them. CDR3 in amino acids: CASISGYQANVLTF. The CDR3 DNA is TGTGCCAGCATCAGCGGCTATCAGGCCAACGTCCTGACTTTC.

This chain joins TRBV5-4 and TRBJ1-1; tentative D call: TRBD1 (6 bases). CDR1 and CDR2 from the germline V gene are SGHNT and YYREEE (reference sequence). V lost 2 bases to trimming and J lost 1 base, with 15 bases between them. The CDR3 totals 16 residues. DNA for the CDR3: TGTGCCAGCAGCTTACAGGGAGTTAGGGGGAACACTGAAGCTTTCTTT. Translated: CASSLQGVRGNTEAFF.